This T cell receptor (beta chain) was recovered during a study of T-cell reconstitution after alpha-beta-depleted transplantation in children. This clonotype was picked up many times. Its specificity is not known. This sample's TCRbeta library carried unique molecular identifier barcodes. TCRdb used MiXCR to reprocess the PCR reads, holding one entry per CDR3 protein. The sample has 700,000 to 950,000 distinct CDR3 sequences, around 17% seen once. V was pared by 1 base and J by 0 bases, with 7 bases between. This CDR3 region has 14 residues. Germline values: CDR1 SGHRS, CDR2 YFSETQ. Whole-study results and caveats: Once a year had passed after transplant, T-cell counts and diversity came mostly from newly produced T cells.

This chain connects TRBV5-1 to TRBJ1-2; D is possibly TRBD1 (5 bases). The clonotype comes from a male patient between 5 and 17 years old who had a stem cell transplant for acute lymphoblastic leukemia, so the T cells may come from the graft donor. The source material was PBMCs, mostly from graft donor cells, sampled 360 days after TCRalphabeta/CD19-depleted stem cell transplant. The CDR3, as DNA: TGCGCCAGCAGCTTGACAGGAGCTAACTATGGCTACACCTTC. Amino acid sequence: CASSLTGANYGYTF. The full variable domain, in which reference TRBV5-1 and TRBJ1-2 provide the parts outside the CDR3, is KAGVTQTPRYLIKTRGQQVTLSCSPISGHRSVSWYQQTPGQGLQFLFEYFSETQRNKGNFPGRFSGRQFSNSRSEMNVSTLELGDSALYLCASSLTGANYGYTFGSGTRLTVV.